The following is a T cell receptor (beta chain) sequence with its context. Original analysis: It was from reference gene primer amplification that nucleated cell counts were estimated. TCRdb's table, derived via immunoSEQ multiplex PCR, lists solely in-frame clones and lacks some. V, J and clone size were drawn from that table, and D and trimming were deduced from the DNA. This sample carries about 140,000 clones, around 78% of them seen once, and the ten largest clones take over 4%. The germline CDR1 and CDR2 sequences are SGHDT and YYEEEE. With V trimmed by 3 bases and J by 9 bases, 8 bases remained unmatched. The CDR3 length is 16 residues. The data stem from a study of blood T cell repertoires in COVID-19. Overall study context: Sites across the United States, Italy and Spain contributed samples from acute and convalescent COVID-19. The cDNA or gDNA used as material had been derived from T cells, B-cell-depleted T cells, or PBMCs.

This receptor was obtained from a woman older than 75 with active or convalescent COVID-19. The genes are TRBV5-6 and TRBJ2-1; TRBD2 matches at 14 bases. The sequencing input was peripheral blood. The CDR3 spells CASSSMTSGGAGEQFF. The CDR3 DNA sequence: TGTGCCAGCAGCTCAATGACTAGCGGGGGGGCCGGTGAGCAGTTCTTC.